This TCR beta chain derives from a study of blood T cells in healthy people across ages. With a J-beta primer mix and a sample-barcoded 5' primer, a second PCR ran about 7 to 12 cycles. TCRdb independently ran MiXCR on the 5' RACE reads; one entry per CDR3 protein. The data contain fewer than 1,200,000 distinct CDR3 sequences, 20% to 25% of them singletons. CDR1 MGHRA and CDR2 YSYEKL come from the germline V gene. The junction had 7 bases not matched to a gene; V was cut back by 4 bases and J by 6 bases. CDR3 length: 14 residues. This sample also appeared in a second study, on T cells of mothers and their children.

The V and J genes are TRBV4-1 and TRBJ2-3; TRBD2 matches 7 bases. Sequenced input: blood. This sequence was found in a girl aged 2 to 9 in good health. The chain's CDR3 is CASSPIQLADTQYF. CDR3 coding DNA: TGCGCCAGCAGCCCGATTCAACTAGCGGATACGCAGTATTTT.